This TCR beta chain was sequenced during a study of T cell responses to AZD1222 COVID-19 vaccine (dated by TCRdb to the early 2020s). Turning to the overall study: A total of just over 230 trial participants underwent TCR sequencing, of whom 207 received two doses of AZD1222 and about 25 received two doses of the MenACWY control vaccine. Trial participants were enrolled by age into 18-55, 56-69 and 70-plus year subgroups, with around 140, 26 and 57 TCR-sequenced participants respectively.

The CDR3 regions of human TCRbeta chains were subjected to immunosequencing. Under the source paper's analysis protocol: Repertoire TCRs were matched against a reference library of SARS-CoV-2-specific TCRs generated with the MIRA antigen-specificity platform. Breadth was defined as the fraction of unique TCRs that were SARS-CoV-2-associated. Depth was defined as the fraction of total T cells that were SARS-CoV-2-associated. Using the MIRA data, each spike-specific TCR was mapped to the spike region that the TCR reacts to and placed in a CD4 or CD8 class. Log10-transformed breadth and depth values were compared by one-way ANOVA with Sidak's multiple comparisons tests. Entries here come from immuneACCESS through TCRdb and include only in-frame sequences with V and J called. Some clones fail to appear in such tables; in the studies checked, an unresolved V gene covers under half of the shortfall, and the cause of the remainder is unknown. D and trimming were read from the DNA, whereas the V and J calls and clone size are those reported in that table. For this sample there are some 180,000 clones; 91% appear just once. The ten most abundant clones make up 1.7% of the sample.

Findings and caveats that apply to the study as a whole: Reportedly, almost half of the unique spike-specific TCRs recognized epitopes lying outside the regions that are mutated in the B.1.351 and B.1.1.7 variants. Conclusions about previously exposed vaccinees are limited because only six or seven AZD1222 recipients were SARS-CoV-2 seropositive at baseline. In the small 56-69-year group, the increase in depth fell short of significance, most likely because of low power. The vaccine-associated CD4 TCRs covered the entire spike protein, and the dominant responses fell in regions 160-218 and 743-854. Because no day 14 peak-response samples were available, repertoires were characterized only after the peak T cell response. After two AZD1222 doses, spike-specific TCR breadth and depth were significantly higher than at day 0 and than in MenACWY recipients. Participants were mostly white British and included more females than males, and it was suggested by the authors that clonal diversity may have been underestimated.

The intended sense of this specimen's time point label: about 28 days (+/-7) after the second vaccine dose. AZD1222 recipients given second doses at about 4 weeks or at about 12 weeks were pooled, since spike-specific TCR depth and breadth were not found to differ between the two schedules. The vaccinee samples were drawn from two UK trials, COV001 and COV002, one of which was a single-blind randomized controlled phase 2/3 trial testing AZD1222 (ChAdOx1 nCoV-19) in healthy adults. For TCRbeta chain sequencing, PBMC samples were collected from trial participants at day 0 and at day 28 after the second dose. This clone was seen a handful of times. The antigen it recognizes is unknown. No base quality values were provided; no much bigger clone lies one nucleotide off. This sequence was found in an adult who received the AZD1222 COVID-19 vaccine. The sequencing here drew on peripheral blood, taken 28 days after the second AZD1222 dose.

The DNA sequence is TGTGCCTGGAGTTTCCCGCCAAGGTTAAGTTACACCGGGGAGCTGTTTTTT. This yields the protein CAWSFPPRLSYTGELFF. The V gene is TRBV30 and the J gene is TRBJ2-2; the D gene is not confidently resolved. The germline V gene (reference sequence) gives CDR1 as GTSNPN and CDR2 as SVGIG. V drops 2 bases and J drops 3 bases, leaving 19 bases in between. Inclusive of the bounding cysteine and phenylalanine, the CDR3 is 17 residues long. Just the 51-base CDR3 DNA is kept, in frame starting at base 1.